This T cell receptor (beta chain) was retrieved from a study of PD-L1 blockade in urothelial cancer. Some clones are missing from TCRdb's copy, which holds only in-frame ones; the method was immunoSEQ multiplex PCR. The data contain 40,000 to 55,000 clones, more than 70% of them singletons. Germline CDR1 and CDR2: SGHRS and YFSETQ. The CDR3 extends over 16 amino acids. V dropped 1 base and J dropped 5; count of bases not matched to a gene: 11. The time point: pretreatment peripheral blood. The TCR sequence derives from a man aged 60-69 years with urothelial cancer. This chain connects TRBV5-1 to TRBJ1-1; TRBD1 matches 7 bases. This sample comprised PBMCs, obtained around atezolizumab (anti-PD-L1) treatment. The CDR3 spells CASSLLDRPFGTEAFF. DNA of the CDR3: TGCGCCAGCAGCTTGTTGGACAGGCCGTTTGGAACTGAAGCTTTCTTT. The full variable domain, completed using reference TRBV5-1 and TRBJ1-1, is KAGVTQTPRYLIKTRGQQVTLSCSPISGHRSVSWYQQTPGQGLQFLFEYFSETQRNKGNFPGRFSGRQFSNSRSEMNVSTLELGDSALYLCASSLLDRPFGTEAFFGQGTRLTVV.